The 30 T cell receptor beta chains below all came from one sample that was sequenced in a study of blood T cell repertoires in COVID-19. Sequencing used immunoSEQ multiplex PCR; TCRdb keeps in-frame clones, though not all of them. The sample lists 300,000 to 350,000 clones, around 88% occurring once. Input material: peripheral blood. The receptors shown here come from a woman aged 25-40 years with COVID-19, enrolled during active disease.

The rearrangement links TRBV5-1 to TRBJ1-4, with 8 positions matching TRBD1. CDR1 is SGHRS and CDR2 is YFSETQ in the germline V gene. Trimming took 4 bases from V and 2 from J; bases not matched to a gene: 4. The CDR3 totals 15 residues. The CDR3 sequence: CASSTRTGTNEKLFF. The CDR3 region has the DNA TGCGCCAGCAGCACCCGGACAGGGACTAATGAAAAACTGTTTTTT.

The rearrangement links TRBV27 to TRBJ2-4, with a possible D match to TRBD2 (6 bases). V lost 2 bases and J lost 1, with 12 bases in between. The CDR3 spans 16 residues. Germline CDR1 MNHEY, CDR2 SMNVEV (reference sequence). CDR3 amino acids: CASSLVRDVAKNIQYF. In DNA, the CDR3 is TGTGCCAGCAGTTTAGTGCGGGACGTGGCCAAAAACATTCAGTACTTC.

This chain links TRBV27 with TRBJ1-6; 9 bases match TRBD1. CDR1 is MNHEY and CDR2 is SMNVEV in the germline V gene (reference sequence). V gave up 4 bases and J gave up 7 bases; unmatched junction bases: 11. The length of the CDR3 is 17 residues. The CDR3 here is CASSYPPTGGTNSPLHF. CDR3 coding DNA: TGTGCCAGCAGTTATCCCCCGACAGGGGGGACGAATTCACCCCTCCACTTT.

The V call is TRBV7-9, the J call TRBJ2-2, with a tentative D call TRBD2 (5 bases). The germline V and J ends were trimmed by 8 bases and 4 bases, with 14 bases remaining between them. CDR1 is SEHNR and CDR2 is FQNEAQ in the germline V gene (reference sequence). This CDR3 is 14 amino acids long. The DNA for the CDR3 is TGTGCCAGCCGTCGGGGAGAGGGCACCGGGGAGCTGTTTTTT. Translated, it gives CASRRGEGTGELFF.

V gene TRBV11-2 combines with J gene TRBJ1-1; tentative D call: TRBD1 (6 bases). Germline CDR1 is SGHAT and CDR2 is FQNNGV. The V end was cut by 5 bases, the J end by 10 bases, with 23 bases between. The length of the CDR3 is 15 residues. The CDR3 region has the DNA TGTGCCAGCAGCGTTGGGGACATACGAGGGTTGGGAGCTTTCTTT. It encodes CASSVGDIRGLGAFF. Looking up the rest from reference TRBV11-2 and TRBJ1-1 gives the full variable domain: EAGVAQSPRYKIIEKRQSVAFWCNPISGHATLYWYQQILGQGPKLLIQFQNNGVVDDSQLPKDRFSAERLKGVDSTLKIQPAKLEDSAVYLCASSVGDIRGLGAFFGQGTRLTVV.

This sequence joins TRBV19 and TRBJ2-7, with 7 bases that match TRBD1. Germline trimming cut 3 bases from V and 4 bases from J; bases unmatched to any gene: 9. This CDR3 has 15 amino acids. Germline CDR1 and CDR2: LNHDA and SQIVND (reference sequence). The CDR3 region is CASSMSWDSYYEQYF. CDR3 sequence (DNA): TGTGCCAGTAGTATGAGTTGGGACAGTTATTACGAGCAGTACTTC.

The chain carries TRBV13 and TRBJ1-2; the match to TRBD1 covers 9 bases. Germline loops: CDR1 PRHDT, CDR2 FYEKMQ (reference sequence). The CDR3 sequence is 17 residues long. With 4 bases clipped from V and 7 bases from J, the junction kept 16 bases outside the gene matches. The CDR3 is CASSSTPEQGALSGYTF. The CDR3 bases are TGTGCCAGCAGCTCTACGCCCGAACAGGGGGCTCTTAGTGGCTACACCTTC.

This rearrangement joins TRBV14 to TRBJ1-2; 8 bases are a match to TRBD1. The germline CDR1 and CDR2 sequences are SGHDN and FVKESK. J gave up 6 bases and V 4 bases, and 4 bases lay outside the gene matches. CDR3 length: 13 residues. The CDR3 here is CASSRRQGNGYTF. DNA for the CDR3: TGTGCCAGCAGCCGTCGACAGGGGAATGGCTACACCTTC.

The chain recombines TRBV11-2 with TRBJ2-5; 7 bases line up with TRBD2. With 5 bases clipped from V and 12 bases from J, the junction kept 15 bases outside the gene matches. The CDR3 is 14 amino acids. CDR1 and CDR2 (germline): SGHAT, FQNNGV. The CDR3: CASSLGGDVGGKYF. Here the CDR3 DNA reads TGTGCCAGCAGCCTAGGTGGGGATGTCGGGGGGAAGTACTTC.

In its sample, this clone was seen many times. The V call is TRBV25-1, the J call TRBJ1-6; a weak D match, TRBD1 (5 bases). The CDR3 has 14 amino acids. Trimming removed 3 bases at V and 9 bases at J, with 12 bases between. Germline V CDR1 and CDR2: MGHDK, SYGVNS. Here the CDR3 reads CASSDAGMSSPLHF. Here the CDR3 DNA reads TGTGCCAGCAGTGATGCAGGGATGAGTTCACCCCTCCACTTT.

This clone has more than one count but fewer than ten. Germline and junction disagree at one end, which may indicate a read error. The chain employs TRBV2 and TRBJ2-5; D possibly corresponds to TRBD2 (6 bases). Germline-derived CDR1 and CDR2 are SNHLY and FYNNEI. This CDR3 has 13 amino acids. The CDR3 is CASNEGLQETQYF. The CDR3 DNA is TGTGCCAGCAATGAAGGACTACAAGAGACCCAGTACTTC.

The rearrangement links TRBV10-3 to TRBJ1-2; D unresolved. Trimming left V 3 bases short and J 4 bases short, with 9 bases between. The CDR3 has 13 amino acids. Germline CDR1 and CDR2: ENHRY and SYGVKD. CDR3 coding DNA: TGTGCCATCAGTGATGGGGAGGCCTATGGCTACACCTTC. Translating gives CAISDGEAYGYTF.

J is TRBJ1-1 and V is TRBV29-1; 8 nucleotides agree with TRBD1. With V trimmed by 4 bases and J by 4 bases, 5 bases remained unmatched. This CDR3 is 13 amino acids long. Looked up from germline, CDR1 is SQVTM and CDR2 is ANQGSEA. The CDR3 DNA reads as TGCAGCGTTGGTGACAGGGGACCCACTGAAGCTTTCTTT. This gives the protein CSVGDRGPTEAFF.

This sequence joins TRBV4-1 and TRBJ2-1, with 11 bases fitting TRBD2. CDR3 size: 16 residues. Per the germline V gene, CDR1 is MGHRA and CDR2 is YSYEKL. J gave up 4 bases and V 4 bases, and 6 bases lay outside the gene matches. CDR3 amino acids: CASSPPGTSGYNEQFF. CDR3 DNA sequence: TGCGCCAGCAGCCCGCCGGGGACTAGCGGTTACAATGAGCAGTTCTTC.

About this clone itself: The sample has other DNA sequences that encode this CDR3 too. The chain links TRBV25-1 to TRBJ1-1; unclear D gene. Trimming pared 6 bases from V and 4 bases from J, leaving 6 bases between. The CDR3 has 11 residues. Per germline, CDR1 MGHDK and CDR2 SYGVNS. CDR3 protein: CASSGGTEAFF. The CDR3 DNA follows: TGTGCCAGCAGCGGAGGCACTGAAGCTTTCTTT.

The J gene is TRBJ2-7, the V gene TRBV2; no firm D call. The CDR3 is made up of 13 amino acids. Germline-derived CDR1 and CDR2 are SNHLY and FYNNEI. The V end lost 1 base, the J end lost 3 bases, and 7 bases lay between the germline ends. The CDR3: CASSEEQVYEQYF. The CDR3 bases are TGTGCCAGCAGTGAAGAGCAGGTCTACGAGCAGTACTTC.

This clone appeared a single time. The chain joins TRBV5-5 to TRBJ2-2; TRBD1 is a possible D gene (5 bases). The CDR3 has 14 amino acids. CDR1 is SGHKS and CDR2 is YYEKEE in the germline V gene (reference sequence). The V end was cut by 0 bases, the J end by 5 bases, with 8 bases between. CDR3 nucleotides: TGTGCCAGCAGCTTGGCAGGGCCAACCGGGGAGCTGTTTTTT. Its protein product is CASSLAGPTGELFF.

The V gene is TRBV10-1, the J gene TRBJ2-3; weak D call: TRBD2 (7 bases). This CDR3 spans 14 amino acids. Germline CDR1 and CDR2: WNHNN and SYGVQD (reference sequence). V lost 2 bases, J lost 7 bases, and 13 bases lay in between. The CDR3 region is CASSEEGGMNTQYF. CDR3 nucleotide sequence: TGCGCCAGCAGTGAGGAGGGGGGGATGAATACGCAGTATTTT.

The chain couples TRBV10-3 to TRBJ1-3, with 7 positions matching TRBD1. After removal of 7 bases from V and 2 bases from J, the junction contained 23 bases not matched to a gene. Germline V lookup: CDR1 ENHRY, CDR2 SYGVKD. The CDR3 length is 20 residues. The CDR3 spells CAIKGAGQPRRGVTGNTIYF. For the CDR3, the DNA is TGTGCCATCAAGGGGGCCGGGCAACCCAGAAGGGGAGTTACTGGAAACACCATATATTTT.

J is TRBJ1-2 and V is TRBV5-4; 9 bases match TRBD1. Trimming removed 4 bases from V and 6 bases from J; junction bases left unmatched: 7. The CDR3 consists of 14 residues. From germline, CDR1 is SGHNT and CDR2 YYREEE (reference sequence). CDR3 sequence reads: CASSKPDRGNGYTF. CDR3 nucleotide sequence: TGTGCCAGCAGCAAACCGGACAGGGGAAATGGCTACACCTTC.

This sequence joins TRBV21-1 and TRBJ1-4. TRBV21-1 has pseudogene status. The CDR3 runs to 16 residues. DNA of the CDR3: TGTGCCAGCAGCTGCGGGAGTTGGCGGATTAATGAAAAACTGTTTTTT. Encoded protein: CASSCGSWRINEKLFF.

This chain uses TRBV2 with TRBJ1-1; the D gene is possibly TRBD1 (6 bases). Germline-derived CDR1 and CDR2 are SNHLY and FYNNEI. Deletions cut 7 bases from V and 0 bases from J, with 15 bases between. The CDR3 totals 15 residues. The DNA for the CDR3 is TGTGCCAGCATCAAAAAGGGGGATTTGAACACTGAAGCTTTCTTT. Translated: CASIKKGDLNTEAFF. Full variable domain (rest looked up from reference TRBV2 and TRBJ1-1): EPEVTQTPSHQVTQMGQEVILRCVPISNHLYFYWYRQILGQKVEFLVSFYNNEISEKSEIFDDQFSVERPDGSNFTLKIRSTKLEDSAMYFCASIKKGDLNTEAFFGQGTRLTVV.

The chain couples TRBV25-1 to TRBJ1-2, with D maybe TRBD1 (5 bases). Trimming removed 8 bases at V and 7 bases at J, with 17 bases between. From germline, CDR1 is MGHDK and CDR2 SYGVNS. The CDR3 totals 13 residues. Written as DNA, the CDR3 is TGTGCCAGCCGTCCGGACAAACCCGGTGGCTACACCTTC. Protein sequence: CASRPDKPGGYTF.

This sequence joins TRBV4-1 and TRBJ2-1; the D gene is possibly TRBD1 (6 bases). This CDR3 region has 14 residues. The germline gives CDR1 MGHRA, CDR2 YSYEKL. V was trimmed by 0 bases and J by 7 bases, leaving 10 bases between them. This chain's CDR3 is CASSQEVDRNEQFF. The CDR3 DNA sequence: TGCGCCAGCAGCCAAGAGGTAGACAGGAATGAGCAGTTCTTC.

The J gene is TRBJ2-5, the V gene TRBV6-2 or TRBV6-3; a weak D match, TRBD2 (6 bases). The ends were cut back, 2 bases at V and 3 bases at J, with 7 bases in the middle. The CDR3 covers 13 residues. Germline V gene data show CDR1 as MNHEY and CDR2 as SVGEGT. CDR3 DNA sequence: TGTGCCAGCAGTTACGGAGGGGAAGAGACCCAGTACTTC. Protein sequence: CASSYGGEETQYF.

This sequence joins TRBV4-1 and TRBJ2-5, with 9 bases fitting TRBD1. The CDR3 runs to 15 residues. The germline CDR1 and CDR2 sequences are MGHRA and YSYEKL. The V and J ends lost 4 bases and 5 bases, in that order; junction bases with no gene match: 8. Here the CDR3 DNA reads TGCGCCAGCAGCCGCCCTACAGGGGGCGTGGAGACCCAGTACTTC. It yields the protein CASSRPTGGVETQYF.

This clone was counted at least ten times. The genes are TRBV3-1 (or the pseudogene TRBV3-2) and TRBJ1-4; D may be TRBD1 (6 bases). The CDR3 extends over 17 amino acids. Germline V CDR1 and CDR2: LGHDT, YNNKEL (reference sequence). Trimming stripped 2 bases from V and 1 base from J, with 14 bases between. In nucleotides, the CDR3 is TGTGCCAGCAGCCAACGGGGGGCAGCAGGAACTAATGAAAAACTGTTTTTT. Residues: CASSQRGAAGTNEKLFF.

The V call is TRBV18, the J call TRBJ2-2, with D possibly matching TRBD2 (5 bases). The V end was cut by 6 bases, the J end by 6 bases, with 14 bases between. Germline V gene sequence: CDR1 KGHSH, CDR2 LQKENI. The CDR3 consists of 14 residues. CDR3: CASSIESGAGELFF. In nucleotides, the CDR3 is TGTGCCAGCTCGATTGAGTCCGGGGCCGGGGAGCTGTTTTTT.

This chain joins TRBV11-2 and TRBJ2-1, with 9 bases lining up with TRBD2. Germline CDR1 and CDR2: SGHAT and FQNNGV. The CDR3 is 15 amino acids. V gave up 5 bases and J gave up 6 bases; unmatched junction bases: 8. In nucleotides, the CDR3 is TGTGCCAGCAGCCCTATAGCGGGGGTTCTCAATGAGCAGTTCTTC. Its translation is CASSPIAGVLNEQFF.

The rearrangement joins TRBV20-1 to TRBJ1-1; tentative D call: TRBD1 (5 bases). Germline CDR1 and CDR2: DFQATT and SNEGSKA (reference sequence). The CDR3 totals 14 residues. The ends were cut back, 3 bases at V and 6 bases at J, with 17 bases in the middle. The chain's CDR3 is CSASFVRALPEAFF. DNA of the CDR3: TGCAGTGCTAGTTTTGTCAGGGCTCTTCCTGAAGCTTTCTTT.